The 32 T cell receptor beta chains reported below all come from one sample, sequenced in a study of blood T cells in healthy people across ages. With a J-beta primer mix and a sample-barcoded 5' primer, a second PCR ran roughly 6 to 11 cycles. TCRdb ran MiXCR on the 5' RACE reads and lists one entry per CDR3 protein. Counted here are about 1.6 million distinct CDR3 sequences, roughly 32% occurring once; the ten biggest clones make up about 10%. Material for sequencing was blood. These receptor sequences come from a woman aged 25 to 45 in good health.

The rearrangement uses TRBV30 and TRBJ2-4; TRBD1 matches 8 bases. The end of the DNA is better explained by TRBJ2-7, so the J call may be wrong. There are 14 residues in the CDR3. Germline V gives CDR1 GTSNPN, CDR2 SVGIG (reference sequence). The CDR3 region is CAWSAIRDRNEQYF. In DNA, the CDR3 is TGTGCCTGGAGTGCGATCCGGGACAGGAACGAGCAGTACTTC.

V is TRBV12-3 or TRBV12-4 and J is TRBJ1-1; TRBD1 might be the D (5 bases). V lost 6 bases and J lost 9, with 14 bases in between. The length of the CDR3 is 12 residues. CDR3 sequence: CASSPGHDKAFF. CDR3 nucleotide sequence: TGTGCCAGCAGCCCTGGACACGACAAAGCTTTCTTT.

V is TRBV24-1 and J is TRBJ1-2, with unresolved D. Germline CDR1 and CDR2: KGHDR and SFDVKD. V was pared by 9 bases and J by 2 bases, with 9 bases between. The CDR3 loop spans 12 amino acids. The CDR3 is CATRTDNYGYTF. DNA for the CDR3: TGTGCCACCCGCACAGACAACTATGGCTACACCTTC.

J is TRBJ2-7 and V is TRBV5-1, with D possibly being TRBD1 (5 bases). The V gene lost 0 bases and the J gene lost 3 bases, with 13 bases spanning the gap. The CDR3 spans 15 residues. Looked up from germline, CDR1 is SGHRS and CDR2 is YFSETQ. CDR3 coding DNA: TGCGCCAGCAGCTTGGCTACAGGTTTCGGCTACGAGCAGTACTTC. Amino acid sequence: CASSLATGFGYEQYF.

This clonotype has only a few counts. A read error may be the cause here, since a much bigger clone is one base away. CDR3 sequence: CSVEVLAPRDTQYF. As DNA, the CDR3 is TGCAGCGTTGAAGTCTTGGCTCCGAGAGATACGCAGTATTTT. The chain is built from TRBV29-1 and TRBJ2-3; D gene uncertain. Germline V lookup: CDR1 SQVTM, CDR2 ANQGSEA. There are 14 residues in the CDR3. V lost 1 base to trimming and J lost 5 bases, with 13 bases between them.

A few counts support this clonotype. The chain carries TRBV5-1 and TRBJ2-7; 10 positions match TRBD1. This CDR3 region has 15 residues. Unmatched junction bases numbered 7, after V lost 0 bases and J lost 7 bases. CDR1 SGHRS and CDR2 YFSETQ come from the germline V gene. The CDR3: CASSLVPGQGQEQYF. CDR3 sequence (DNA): TGCGCCAGCAGCTTGGTCCCGGGACAGGGGCAAGAGCAGTACTTC.

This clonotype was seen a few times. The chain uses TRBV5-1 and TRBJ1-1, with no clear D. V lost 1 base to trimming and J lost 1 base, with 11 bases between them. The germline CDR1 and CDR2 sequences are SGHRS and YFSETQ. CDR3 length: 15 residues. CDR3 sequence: CASSLTGSGNTEAFF. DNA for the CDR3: TGCGCCAGCAGCTTGACGGGGTCGGGGAACACTGAAGCTTTCTTT.

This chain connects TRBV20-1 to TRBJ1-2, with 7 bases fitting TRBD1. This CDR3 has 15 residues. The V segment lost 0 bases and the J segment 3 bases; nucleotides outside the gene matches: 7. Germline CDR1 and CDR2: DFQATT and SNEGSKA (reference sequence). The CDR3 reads CSARDPQGGHYGYTF. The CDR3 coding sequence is TGCAGTGCTAGAGATCCCCAGGGGGGTCACTATGGCTACACCTTC.

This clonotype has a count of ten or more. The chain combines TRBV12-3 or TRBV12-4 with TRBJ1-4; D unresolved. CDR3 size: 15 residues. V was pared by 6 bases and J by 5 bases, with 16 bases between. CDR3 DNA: TGTGCCAGCAGCCCGGGAGGTCATACAAATGAAAAACTGTTTTTT. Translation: CASSPGGHTNEKLFF.

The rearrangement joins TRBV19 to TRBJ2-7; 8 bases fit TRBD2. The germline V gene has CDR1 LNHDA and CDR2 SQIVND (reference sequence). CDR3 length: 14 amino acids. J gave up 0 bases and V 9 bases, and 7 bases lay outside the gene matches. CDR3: CASKTSEGSYEQYF. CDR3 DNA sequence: TGTGCCAGCAAGACTAGCGAGGGCTCCTACGAGCAGTACTTC.

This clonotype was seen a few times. The CDR3 sequence is CASSSVRTDGYTF. In DNA form, the CDR3 reads TGTGCCAGCAGTTCCGTACGGACAGATGGCTACACCTTC. The rearrangement joins TRBV28 to TRBJ1-2, with a weak D call TRBD1 (6 bases). The V end lost 4 bases, the J end lost 6 bases, and 12 bases lay between the germline ends. This CDR3 is built from 13 residues. Germline CDR1 reads MDHEN; CDR2 reads SYDVKM.

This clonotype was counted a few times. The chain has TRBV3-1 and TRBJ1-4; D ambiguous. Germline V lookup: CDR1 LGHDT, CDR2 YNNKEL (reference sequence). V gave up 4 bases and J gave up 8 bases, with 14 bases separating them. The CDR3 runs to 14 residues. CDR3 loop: CASSRAVGSEKLFF. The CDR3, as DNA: TGTGCCAGCAGCCGCGCAGTTGGTTCCGAAAAACTGTTTTTT.

The CDR3 nucleotides read TGTGCTAGTGGTTCTCAGCTTGAGCAGTTCTTC. Translated: CASGSQLEQFF. This chain connects TRBV12-5 to TRBJ2-1; no reliable D call. The V and J ends lost 4 bases and 9 bases respectively, with 7 bases between them. This CDR3 region has 11 residues. Germline CDR1 is LGHNT and CDR2 is FRNRAP.

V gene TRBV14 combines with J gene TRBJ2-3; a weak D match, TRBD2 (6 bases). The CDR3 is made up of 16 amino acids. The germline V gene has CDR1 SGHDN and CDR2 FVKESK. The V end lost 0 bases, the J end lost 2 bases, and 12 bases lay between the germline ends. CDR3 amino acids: CASSQDGGVITDTQYF. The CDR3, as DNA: TGTGCCAGCAGCCAAGATGGCGGGGTGATCACAGATACGCAGTATTTT.

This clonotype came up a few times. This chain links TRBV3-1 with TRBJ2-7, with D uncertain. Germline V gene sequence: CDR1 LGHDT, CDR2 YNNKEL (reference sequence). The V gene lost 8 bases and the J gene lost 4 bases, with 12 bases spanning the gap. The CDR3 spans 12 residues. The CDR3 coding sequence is TGTGCCAGCTCCCAGACCGCTTACGAGCAGTACTTC. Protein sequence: CASSQTAYEQYF.

CDR3 DNA sequence: TGTGCCAGCAGCTTGTGGGGGGTGACTGACAGCTTGAACACTGAAGCTTTCTTT. It codes for CASSLWGVTDSLNTEAFF. The J gene is TRBJ1-1, the V gene TRBV5-8, with D maybe TRBD1 (5 bases). The germline gives CDR1 SGHTS, CDR2 YDEGEE. The CDR3 contains 18 residues. V shed 1 base and J shed 0 bases, with 19 bases lying between them.

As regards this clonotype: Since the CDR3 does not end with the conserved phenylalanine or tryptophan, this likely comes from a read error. DNA of the CDR3: TGTGCCAGCAGCCCCGTGGGCCTAAACTATGGCTACACCGTC. Translated, it gives CASSPVGLNYGYTV. This chain joins TRBV3-1 and TRBJ1-2, with D uncertain. V lost 4 bases and J 2 bases, leaving 11 bases between the germline ends. CDR1 is LGHDT, CDR2 YNNKEL, per germline (reference sequence). CDR3 size: 14 residues.

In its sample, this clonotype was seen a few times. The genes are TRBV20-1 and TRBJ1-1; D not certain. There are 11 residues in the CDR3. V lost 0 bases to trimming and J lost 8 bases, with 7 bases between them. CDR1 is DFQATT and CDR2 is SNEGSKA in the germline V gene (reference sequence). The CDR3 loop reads CSARDLTEAFF. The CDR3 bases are TGCAGTGCTAGAGATTTGACAGAAGCTTTCTTT.

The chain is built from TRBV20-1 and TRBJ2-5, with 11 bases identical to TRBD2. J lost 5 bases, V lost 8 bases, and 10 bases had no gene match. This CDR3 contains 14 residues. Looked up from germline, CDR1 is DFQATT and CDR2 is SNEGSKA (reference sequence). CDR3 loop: CSTRLAGRMETQYF. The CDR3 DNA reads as TGCAGTACTCGACTAGCGGGGCGAATGGAGACCCAGTACTTC.

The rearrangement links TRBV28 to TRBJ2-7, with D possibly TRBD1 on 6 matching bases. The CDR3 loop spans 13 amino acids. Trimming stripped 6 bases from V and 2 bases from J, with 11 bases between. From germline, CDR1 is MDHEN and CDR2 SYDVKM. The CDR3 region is CASRTGNAYEQYF. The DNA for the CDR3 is TGTGCCAGCAGAACAGGGAATGCCTACGAGCAGTACTTC.

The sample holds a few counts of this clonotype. The CDR3 nucleotides are TGTGCCAGCAGCGTACTAGCGGGGGAGGATACGCAGTATTTT. Its translation: CASSVLAGEDTQYF. This chain uses TRBV9 with TRBJ2-3; 10 bases fit TRBD2. The V segment lost 1 base and the J segment 6 bases; nucleotides outside the gene matches: 2. Germline V gives CDR1 SGDLS, CDR2 YYNGEE. The CDR3 sequence is 14 residues long. Filled out from reference TRBV9 and TRBJ2-3, the complete variable domain reads DSGVTQTPKHLITATGQRVTLRCSPRSGDLSVYWYQQSLDQGLQFLIQYYNGEERAKGNILERFSAQQFPDLHSELNLSSLELGDSALYFCASSVLAGEDTQYFGPGTRLTVL.

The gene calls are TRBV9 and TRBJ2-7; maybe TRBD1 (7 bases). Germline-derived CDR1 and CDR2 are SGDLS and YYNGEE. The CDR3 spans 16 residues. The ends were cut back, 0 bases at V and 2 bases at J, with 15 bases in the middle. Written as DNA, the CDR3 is TGTGCCAGCAGCGTAGAGGCAGGGGGGACCACCTACGAGCAGTACTTC. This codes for CASSVEAGGTTYEQYF.

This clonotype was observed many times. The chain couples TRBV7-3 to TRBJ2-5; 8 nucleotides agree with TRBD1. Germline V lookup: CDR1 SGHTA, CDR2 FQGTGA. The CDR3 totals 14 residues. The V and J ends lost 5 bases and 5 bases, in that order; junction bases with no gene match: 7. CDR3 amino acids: CASSPQGAGETQYF. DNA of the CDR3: TGTGCCAGCAGCCCTCAGGGGGCTGGGGAGACCCAGTACTTC.

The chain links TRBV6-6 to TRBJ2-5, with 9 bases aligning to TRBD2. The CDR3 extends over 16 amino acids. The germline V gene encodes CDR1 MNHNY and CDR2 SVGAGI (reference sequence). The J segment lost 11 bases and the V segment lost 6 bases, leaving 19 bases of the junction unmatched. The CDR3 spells CASRGLATVLGYGQYF. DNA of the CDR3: TGTGCCAGCAGGGGACTAGCTACGGTGTTGGGTTACGGGCAGTACTTC.

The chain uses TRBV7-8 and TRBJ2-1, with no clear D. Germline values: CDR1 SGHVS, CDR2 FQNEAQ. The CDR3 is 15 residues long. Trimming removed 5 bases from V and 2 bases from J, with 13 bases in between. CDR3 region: CASSIRETTYNEQFF. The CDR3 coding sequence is TGTGCCAGCAGCATTAGGGAAACGACCTACAATGAGCAGTTCTTC.

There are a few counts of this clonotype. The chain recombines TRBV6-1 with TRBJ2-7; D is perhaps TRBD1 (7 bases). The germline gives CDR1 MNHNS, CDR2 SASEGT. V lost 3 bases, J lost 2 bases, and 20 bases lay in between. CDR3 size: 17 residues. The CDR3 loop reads CASSDLKLTGTAYEQYF. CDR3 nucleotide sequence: TGTGCCAGCAGTGACTTGAAATTGACAGGGACTGCCTACGAGCAGTACTTC.

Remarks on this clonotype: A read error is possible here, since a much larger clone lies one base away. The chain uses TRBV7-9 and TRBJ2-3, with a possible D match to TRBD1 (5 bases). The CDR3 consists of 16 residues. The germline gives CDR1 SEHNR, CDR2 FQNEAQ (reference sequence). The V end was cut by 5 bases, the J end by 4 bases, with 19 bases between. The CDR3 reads CASSRQKEWVADTQYF. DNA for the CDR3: TGTGCCAGCAGCCGACAGAAGGAGTGGGTTGCAGATACGCAGTATTTT.

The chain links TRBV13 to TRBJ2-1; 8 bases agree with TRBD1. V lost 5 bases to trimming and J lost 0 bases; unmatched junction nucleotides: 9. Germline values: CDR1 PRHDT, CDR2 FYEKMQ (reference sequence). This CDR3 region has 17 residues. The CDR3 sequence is CASSPMRTGISYNEQFF. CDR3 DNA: TGTGCCAGCAGCCCTATGAGGACAGGGATCTCCTACAATGAGCAGTTCTTC.

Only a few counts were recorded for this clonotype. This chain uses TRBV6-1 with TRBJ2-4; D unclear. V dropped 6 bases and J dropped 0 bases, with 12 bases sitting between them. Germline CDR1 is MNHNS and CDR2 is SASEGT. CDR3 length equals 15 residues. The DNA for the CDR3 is TGTGCCAGCAGGGAAAGCGAGAGAGCCAAAAACATTCAGTACTTC. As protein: CASRESERAKNIQYF.

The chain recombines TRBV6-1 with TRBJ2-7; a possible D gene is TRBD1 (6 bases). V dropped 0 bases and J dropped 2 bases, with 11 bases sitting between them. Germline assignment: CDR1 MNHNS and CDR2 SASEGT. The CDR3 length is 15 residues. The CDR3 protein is CASSEAHRATYEQYF. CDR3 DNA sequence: TGTGCCAGCAGTGAAGCCCACAGGGCTACCTACGAGCAGTACTTC.

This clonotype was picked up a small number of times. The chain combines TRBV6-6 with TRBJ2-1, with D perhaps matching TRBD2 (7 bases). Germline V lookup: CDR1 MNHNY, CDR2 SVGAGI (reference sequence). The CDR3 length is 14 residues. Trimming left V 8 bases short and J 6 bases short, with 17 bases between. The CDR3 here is CASGTGGRVNEQFF. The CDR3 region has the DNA TGTGCCAGCGGGACGGGGGGCCGGGTCAATGAGCAGTTCTTC.

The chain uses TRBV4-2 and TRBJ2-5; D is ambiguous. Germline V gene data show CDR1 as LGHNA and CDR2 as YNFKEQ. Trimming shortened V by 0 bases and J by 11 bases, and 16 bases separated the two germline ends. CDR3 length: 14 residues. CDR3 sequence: CASSQDRQRNEQYF. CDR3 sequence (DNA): TGTGCCAGCAGCCAAGATCGCCAGCGCAATGAGCAGTACTTC.